The clone carrying this TCR beta chain was recorded a few times. Germline CDR1 and CDR2: GTSNPN and SVGIG (reference sequence). V was clipped by 2 bases and J by 7 bases; unmatched bases: 7. This CDR3 has 13 residues. All of the isolated RNA was reverse transcribed, so expressed TCRB transcripts were sequenced. Sequenced by immunoSEQ multiplex PCR; TCRdb stores in-frame clones only, minus some. Found here are approximately 400,000 clones, about 14% of them singletons; the top ten hold roughly 0.017%. This sample was included in a study of beta chain features in type 1 diabetes. The receptor comes from a woman between 18 and 30 years old in good health. Sample: naive CD4+ T cells from blood. This chain uses TRBV30 with TRBJ1-1, with 7 bases matching TRBD1. The CDR3 nucleotides read TGTGCCTGGAGTTTCGACAGGGCGAGTGAAGCTTTCTTT. Amino acid sequence: CAWSFDRASEAFF.